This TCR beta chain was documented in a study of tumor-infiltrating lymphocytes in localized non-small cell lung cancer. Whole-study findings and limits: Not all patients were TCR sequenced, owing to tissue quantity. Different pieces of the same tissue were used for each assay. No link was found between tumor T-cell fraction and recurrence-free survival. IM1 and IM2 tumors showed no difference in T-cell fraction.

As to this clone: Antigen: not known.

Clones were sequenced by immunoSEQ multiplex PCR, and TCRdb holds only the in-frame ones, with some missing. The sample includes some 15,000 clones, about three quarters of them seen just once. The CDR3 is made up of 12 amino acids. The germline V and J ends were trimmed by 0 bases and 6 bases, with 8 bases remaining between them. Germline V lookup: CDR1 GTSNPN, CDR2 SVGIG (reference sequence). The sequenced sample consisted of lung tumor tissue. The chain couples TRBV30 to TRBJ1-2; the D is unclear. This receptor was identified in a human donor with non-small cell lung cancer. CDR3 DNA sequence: TGTGCCTGGAGTGTAGACCCAAATGGCTACACCTTC. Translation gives CAWSVDPNGYTF.